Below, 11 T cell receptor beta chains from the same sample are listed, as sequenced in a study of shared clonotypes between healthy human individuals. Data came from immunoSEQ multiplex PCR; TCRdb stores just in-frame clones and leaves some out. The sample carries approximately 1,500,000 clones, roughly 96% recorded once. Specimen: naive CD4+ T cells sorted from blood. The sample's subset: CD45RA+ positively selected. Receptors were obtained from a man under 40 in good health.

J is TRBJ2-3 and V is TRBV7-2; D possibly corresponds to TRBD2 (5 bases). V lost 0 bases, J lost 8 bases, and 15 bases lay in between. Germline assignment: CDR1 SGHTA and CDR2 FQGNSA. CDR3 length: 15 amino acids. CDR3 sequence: CASSLAGVAAGTQYF. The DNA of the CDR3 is TGTGCCAGCAGCTTAGCGGGAGTTGCGGCAGGTACGCAGTATTTT.

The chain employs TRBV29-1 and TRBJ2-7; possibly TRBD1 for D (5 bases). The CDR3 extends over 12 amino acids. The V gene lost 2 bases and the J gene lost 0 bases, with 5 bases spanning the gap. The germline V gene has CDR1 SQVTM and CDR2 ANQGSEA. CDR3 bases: TGCAGCGTTGAAAGGGGCTCCTACGAGCAGTACTTC. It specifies CSVERGSYEQYF.

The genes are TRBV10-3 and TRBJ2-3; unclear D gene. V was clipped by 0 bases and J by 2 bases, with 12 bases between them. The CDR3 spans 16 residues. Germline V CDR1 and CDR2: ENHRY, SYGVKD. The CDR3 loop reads CAISESTRPLTDTQYF. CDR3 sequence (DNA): TGTGCCATCAGTGAGTCGACACGACCCCTCACAGATACGCAGTATTTT.

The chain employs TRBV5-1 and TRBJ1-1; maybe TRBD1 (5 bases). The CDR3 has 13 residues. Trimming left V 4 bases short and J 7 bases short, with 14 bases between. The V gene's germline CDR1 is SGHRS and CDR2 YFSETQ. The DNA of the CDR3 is TGCGCCAGCAGCGTGGACATCGTGGGTGAAGCTTTCTTT. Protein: CASSVDIVGEAFF.

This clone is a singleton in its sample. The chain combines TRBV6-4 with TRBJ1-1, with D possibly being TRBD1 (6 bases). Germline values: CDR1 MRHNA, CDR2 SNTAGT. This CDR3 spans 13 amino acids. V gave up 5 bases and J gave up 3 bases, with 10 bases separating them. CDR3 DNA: TGTGCCAGCAGTCGCAGACAGGACACTGAAGCTTTCTTT. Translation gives CASSRRQDTEAFF.

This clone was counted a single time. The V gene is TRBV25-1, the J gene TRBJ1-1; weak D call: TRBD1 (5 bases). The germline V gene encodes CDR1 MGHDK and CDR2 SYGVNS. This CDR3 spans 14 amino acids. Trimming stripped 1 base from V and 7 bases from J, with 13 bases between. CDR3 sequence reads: CASSEWDGPFEAFF. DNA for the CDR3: TGTGCCAGCAGTGAATGGGACGGCCCCTTTGAAGCTTTCTTT.

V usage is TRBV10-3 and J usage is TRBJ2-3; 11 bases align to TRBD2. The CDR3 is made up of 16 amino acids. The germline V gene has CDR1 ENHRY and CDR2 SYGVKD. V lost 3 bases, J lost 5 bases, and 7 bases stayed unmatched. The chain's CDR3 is CAISERGTSGKDTQYF. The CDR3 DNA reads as TGTGCCATCAGTGAAAGGGGGACTAGCGGAAAAGATACGCAGTATTTT.

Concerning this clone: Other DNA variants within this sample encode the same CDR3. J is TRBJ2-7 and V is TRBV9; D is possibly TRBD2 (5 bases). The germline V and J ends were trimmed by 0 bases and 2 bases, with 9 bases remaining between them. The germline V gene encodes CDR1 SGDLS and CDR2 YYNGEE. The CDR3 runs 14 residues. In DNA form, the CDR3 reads TGTGCCAGCAGCGTAGATCTCGGGACCTACGAGCAGTACTTC. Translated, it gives CASSVDLGTYEQYF.

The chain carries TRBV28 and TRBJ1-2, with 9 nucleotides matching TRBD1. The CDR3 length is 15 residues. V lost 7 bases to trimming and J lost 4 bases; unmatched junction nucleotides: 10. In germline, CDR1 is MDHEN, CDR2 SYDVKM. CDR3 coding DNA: TGTGCCAGCACCTTGGGACAGGGACTTGTCTATGGCTACACCTTC. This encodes CASTLGQGLVYGYTF.

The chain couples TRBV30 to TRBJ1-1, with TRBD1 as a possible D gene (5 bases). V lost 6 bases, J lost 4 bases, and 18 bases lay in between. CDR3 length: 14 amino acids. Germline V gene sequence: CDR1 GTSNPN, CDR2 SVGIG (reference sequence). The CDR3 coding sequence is TGTGCCTGCAGTCCCGAGGGGCGTGGCACTGAAGCTTTCTTT. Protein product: CACSPEGRGTEAFF.

This CDR3 reads CASRGTGHNQPQHF. In DNA, the CDR3 is TGTGCCAGCAGAGGGACAGGTCATAATCAGCCCCAGCATTTT. The V call is TRBV6-1, the J call TRBJ1-5; 8 positions agree with TRBD1. The CDR3 loop spans 14 amino acids. The V and J ends lost 6 bases and 4 bases, in that order; junction bases with no gene match: 5. Germline CDR1 is MNHNS and CDR2 is SASEGT.